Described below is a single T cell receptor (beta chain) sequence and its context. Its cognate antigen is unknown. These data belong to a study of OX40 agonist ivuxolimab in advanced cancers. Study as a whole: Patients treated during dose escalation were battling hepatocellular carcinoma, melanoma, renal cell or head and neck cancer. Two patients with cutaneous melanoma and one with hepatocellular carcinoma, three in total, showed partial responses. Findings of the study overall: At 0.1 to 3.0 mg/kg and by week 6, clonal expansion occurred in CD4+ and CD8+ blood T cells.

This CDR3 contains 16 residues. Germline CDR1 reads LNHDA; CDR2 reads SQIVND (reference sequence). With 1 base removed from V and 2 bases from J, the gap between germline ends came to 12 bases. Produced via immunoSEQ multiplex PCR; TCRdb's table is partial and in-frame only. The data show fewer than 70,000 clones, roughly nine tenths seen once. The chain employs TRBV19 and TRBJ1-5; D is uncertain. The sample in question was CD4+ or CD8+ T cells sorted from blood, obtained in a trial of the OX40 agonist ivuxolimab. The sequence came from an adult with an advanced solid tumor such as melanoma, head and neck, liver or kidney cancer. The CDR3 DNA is TGTGCCAGTAGTATAGGGATGCTAAGAGGCAATCAGCCCCAGCATTTT. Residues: CASSIGMLRGNQPQHF.